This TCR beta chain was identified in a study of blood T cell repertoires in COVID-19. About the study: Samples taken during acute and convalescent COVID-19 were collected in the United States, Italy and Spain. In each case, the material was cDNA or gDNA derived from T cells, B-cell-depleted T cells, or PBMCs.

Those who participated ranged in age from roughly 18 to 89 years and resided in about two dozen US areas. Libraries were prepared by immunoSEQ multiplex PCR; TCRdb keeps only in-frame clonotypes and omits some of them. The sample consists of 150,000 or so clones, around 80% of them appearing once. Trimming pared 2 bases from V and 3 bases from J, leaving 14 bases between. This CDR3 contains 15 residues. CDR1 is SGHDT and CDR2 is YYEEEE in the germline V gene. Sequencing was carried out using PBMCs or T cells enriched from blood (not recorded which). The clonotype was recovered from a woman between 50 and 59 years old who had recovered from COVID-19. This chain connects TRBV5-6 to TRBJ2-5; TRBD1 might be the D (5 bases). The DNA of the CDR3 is TGTGCCAGCAGCTTCGTTCCAGGGAAGGAAGAGACCCAGTACTTC. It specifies CASSFVPGKEETQYF.